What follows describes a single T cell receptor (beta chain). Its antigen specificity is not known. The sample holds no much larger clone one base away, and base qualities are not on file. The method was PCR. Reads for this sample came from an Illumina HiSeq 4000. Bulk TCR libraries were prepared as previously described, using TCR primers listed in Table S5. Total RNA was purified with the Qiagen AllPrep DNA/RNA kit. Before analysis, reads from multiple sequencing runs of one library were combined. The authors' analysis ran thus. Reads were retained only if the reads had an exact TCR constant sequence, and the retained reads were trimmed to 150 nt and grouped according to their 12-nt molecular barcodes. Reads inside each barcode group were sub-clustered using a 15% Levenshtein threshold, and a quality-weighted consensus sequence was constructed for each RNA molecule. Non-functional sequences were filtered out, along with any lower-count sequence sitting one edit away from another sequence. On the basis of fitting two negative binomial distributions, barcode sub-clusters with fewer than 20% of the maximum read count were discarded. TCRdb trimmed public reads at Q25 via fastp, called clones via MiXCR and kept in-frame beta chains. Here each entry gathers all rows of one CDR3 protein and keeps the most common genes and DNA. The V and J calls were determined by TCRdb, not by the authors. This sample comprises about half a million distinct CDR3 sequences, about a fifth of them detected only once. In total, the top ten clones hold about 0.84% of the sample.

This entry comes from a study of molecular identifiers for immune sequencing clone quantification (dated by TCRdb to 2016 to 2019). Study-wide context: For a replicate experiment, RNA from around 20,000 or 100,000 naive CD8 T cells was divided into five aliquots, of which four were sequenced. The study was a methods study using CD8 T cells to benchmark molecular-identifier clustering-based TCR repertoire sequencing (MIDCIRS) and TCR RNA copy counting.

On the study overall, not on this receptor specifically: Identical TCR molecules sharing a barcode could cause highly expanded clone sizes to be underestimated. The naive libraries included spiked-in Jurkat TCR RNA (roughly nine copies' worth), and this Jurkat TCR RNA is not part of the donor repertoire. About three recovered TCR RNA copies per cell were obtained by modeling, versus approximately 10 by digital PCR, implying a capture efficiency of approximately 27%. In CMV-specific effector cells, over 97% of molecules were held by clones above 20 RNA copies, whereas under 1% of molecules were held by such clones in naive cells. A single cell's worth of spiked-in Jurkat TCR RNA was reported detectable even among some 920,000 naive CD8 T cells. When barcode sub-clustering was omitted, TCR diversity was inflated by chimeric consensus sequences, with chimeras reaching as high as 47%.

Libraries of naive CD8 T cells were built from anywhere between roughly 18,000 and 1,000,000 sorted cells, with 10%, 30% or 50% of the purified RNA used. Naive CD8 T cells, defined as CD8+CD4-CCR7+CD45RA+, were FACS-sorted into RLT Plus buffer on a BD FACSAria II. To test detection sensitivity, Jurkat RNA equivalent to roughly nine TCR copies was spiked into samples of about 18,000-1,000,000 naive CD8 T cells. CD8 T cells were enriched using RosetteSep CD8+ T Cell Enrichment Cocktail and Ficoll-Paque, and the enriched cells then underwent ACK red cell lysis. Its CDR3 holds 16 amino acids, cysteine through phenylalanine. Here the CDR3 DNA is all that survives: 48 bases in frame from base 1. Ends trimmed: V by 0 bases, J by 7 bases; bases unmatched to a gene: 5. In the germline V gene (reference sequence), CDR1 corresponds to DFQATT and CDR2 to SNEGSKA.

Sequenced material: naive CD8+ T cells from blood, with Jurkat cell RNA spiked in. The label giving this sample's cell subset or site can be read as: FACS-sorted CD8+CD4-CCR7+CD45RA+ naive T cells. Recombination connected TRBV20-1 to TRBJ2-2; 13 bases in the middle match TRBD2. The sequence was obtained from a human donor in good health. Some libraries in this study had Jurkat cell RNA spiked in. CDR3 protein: CSARDPGLAGLGELFF. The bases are TGCAGTGCTAGAGATCCGGGACTAGCGGGACTCGGGGAGCTGTTTTTT.